The 12 T cell receptor beta chains given below trace back to one sample, sequenced in a study of identical twins. From the 5' RACE reads, TCRdb called clonotypes with MiXCR, one entry per CDR3 protein. Of roughly 200,000 distinct CDR3 sequences in the sample, 15% to 20% were seen once. These data were likewise used in another study, on T cells expressing NK-cell markers.

Sequencing was carried out using CD8+ T cells sorted from blood. These receptors came from a woman aged 18-29 years in good health.

This clonotype appeared a few times. The rearrangement uses TRBV5-1 and TRBJ2-7; 9 bases fit TRBD2. The germline gives CDR1 SGHRS, CDR2 YFSETQ. This CDR3 is 16 amino acids long. Trimming removed 2 bases from V and 6 bases from J; junction bases left unmatched: 12. CDR3 coding DNA: TGCGCCAGCAGCTTCCTTACTAGCGGGCTTACTGGCGAGCAGTACTTC. Its translation: CASSFLTSGLTGEQYF.

V and J are TRBV20-1 and TRBJ2-7; 9 bases are a match to TRBD2. The CDR3 is 13 residues long. The V gene end was trimmed by 5 bases and the J gene end by 3 bases; junction bases not matched to a gene: 5. From germline, CDR1 is DFQATT and CDR2 SNEGSKA (reference sequence). The CDR3, as DNA: TGCAGTGCTCGACGACTAGCGGTCTACGAGCAGTACTTC. Its protein is CSARRLAVYEQYF.

The table lists this clonotype with a few counts. V and J are TRBV20-1 and TRBJ1-2, with D perhaps TRBD1 (5 bases). This CDR3 contains 14 residues. V was clipped by 1 base and J by 2 bases, with 11 bases between them. Germline values: CDR1 DFQATT, CDR2 SNEGSKA (reference sequence). The CDR3 loop reads CSARVRGTNYGYTF. In DNA form, the CDR3 reads TGCAGTGCTAGAGTCCGAGGGACGAACTATGGCTACACCTTC.

This clonotype was observed a few times. The V call is TRBV25-1, the J call TRBJ2-5; no definite D call. The CDR3 runs 17 residues. CDR1 and CDR2 (germline): MGHDK, SYGVNS. V lost 0 bases, J lost 5 bases, and 19 bases lay in between. CDR3 loop: CASSEYEFLTTGETQYF. As DNA, the CDR3 is TGTGCCAGCAGTGAATACGAGTTCCTTACCACTGGGGAGACCCAGTACTTC.

This clonotype was seen only a few times. The V and J genes are TRBV25-1 and TRBJ2-5; D is undetermined. V lost 3 bases to trimming and J lost 3 bases, with 14 bases between them. Per germline, CDR1 MGHDK and CDR2 SYGVNS. CDR3 size: 15 residues. CDR3 in amino acids: CASSERVGPKETQYF. CDR3 bases: TGTGCCAGCAGTGAGAGAGTAGGACCAAAAGAGACCCAGTACTTC.

The genes are TRBV4-1 and TRBJ1-1; D ambiguous. The germline V gene has CDR1 MGHRA and CDR2 YSYEKL. V lost 2 bases and J 6 bases, leaving 4 bases between the germline ends. The CDR3 sequence is 11 residues long. CDR3 protein: CASSQKAEAFF. DNA for the CDR3: TGCGCCAGCAGCCAAAAGGCTGAAGCTTTCTTT.

This clonotype was found a few times. This rearrangement joins TRBV5-1 to TRBJ1-1; D is possibly TRBD1 (6 bases). V lost 6 bases and J lost 5, with 20 bases in between. Looked up from germline, CDR1 is SGHRS and CDR2 is YFSETQ. This CDR3 is built from 15 residues. The CDR3 loop reads CASTLRGPGLTEAFF. CDR3 nucleotides: TGCGCCAGCACCCTGCGGGGGCCGGGGTTGACTGAAGCTTTCTTT.

This clonotype has a count of ten or more. The chain combines TRBV25-1 with TRBJ2-1; TRBD2 is a possible D gene (5 bases). Germline CDR1 MGHDK, CDR2 SYGVNS. The V gene lost 4 bases and the J gene lost 2 bases, with 6 bases spanning the gap. The CDR3 runs 13 residues. The CDR3 DNA follows: TGTGCCAGCAGTGCCGGGACCTACAATGAGCAGTTCTTC. Protein: CASSAGTYNEQFF.

A few counts support this clonotype. The V and J genes are TRBV29-1 and TRBJ1-2; 7 bases fit TRBD1. The CDR3 runs to 17 residues. Trimming cost V 6 bases and J 8 bases; bases outside gene matches: 24. Germline V gene lookup returns CDR1 SQVTM and CDR2 ANQGSEA. CDR3 nucleotide sequence: TGCAGCGTGCCCACATCCGGGACAGAAATCAACATACTCGGCTACACCTTC. It translates to CSVPTSGTEINILGYTF. Based on the CDR3 plus reference TRBV29-1 and TRBJ1-2, the full variable domain is SAVISQKPSRDICQRGTSLTIQCQVDSQVTMMFWYRQQPGQSLTLIATANQGSEATYESGFVIDKFPISRPNLTFSTLTVSNMSPEDSSIYLCSVPTSGTEINILGYTFGSGTRLTVV.

The chain carries TRBV9 and TRBJ2-2; D possibly matches TRBD1 or TRBD2 (5 bases each). The CDR3 extends over 15 amino acids. The V end was cut by 3 bases, the J end by 8 bases, with 17 bases between. In germline, CDR1 is SGDLS, CDR2 YYNGEE. Here the CDR3 reads CASSALGTAVGELFF. CDR3 sequence (DNA): TGTGCCAGCAGCGCCCTGGGGACCGCTGTAGGGGAGCTGTTTTTT.

This clonotype was found a few times. The CDR3 here is CASSLGPGSGANVLTF. CDR3 bases: TGTGCCAGCAGTTTAGGTCCCGGATCCGGGGCCAACGTCCTGACTTTC. The gene calls are TRBV27 and TRBJ2-6; D unresolved. From germline, CDR1 is MNHEY and CDR2 SMNVEV (reference sequence). V lost 2 bases to trimming and J lost 4 bases, with 12 bases between them. The CDR3 is made up of 16 amino acids.

The J gene is TRBJ2-3, the V gene TRBV5-1; 8 nucleotides line up with TRBD1. Germline-derived CDR1 and CDR2 are SGHRS and YFSETQ. J was trimmed by 0 bases and V by 3 bases; bases with no gene match: 3. The CDR3 is made up of 15 amino acids. CDR3 sequence (DNA): TGCGCCAGCAGCTGGACAGGGCCTAGCACAGATACGCAGTATTTT. It yields the protein CASSWTGPSTDTQYF.